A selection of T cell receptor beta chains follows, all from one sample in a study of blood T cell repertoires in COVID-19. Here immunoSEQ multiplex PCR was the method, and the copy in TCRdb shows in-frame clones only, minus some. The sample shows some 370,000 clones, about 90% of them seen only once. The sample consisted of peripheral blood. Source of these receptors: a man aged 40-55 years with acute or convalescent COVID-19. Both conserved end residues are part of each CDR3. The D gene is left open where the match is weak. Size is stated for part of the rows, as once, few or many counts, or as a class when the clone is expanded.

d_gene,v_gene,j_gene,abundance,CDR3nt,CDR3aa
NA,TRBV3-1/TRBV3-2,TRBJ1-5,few,TGTGCCAGCAGCCCATCCGGGGGGAATCAGCCCCAGCATTTT,CASSPSGGNQPQHF
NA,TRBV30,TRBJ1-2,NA,TGTGCCTGCGACTCGGGGGGTTTCTATGGCTACACCTTC,CACDSGGFYGYTF
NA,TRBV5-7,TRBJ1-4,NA,TGTGCCAGCAGCTTGTACGTCGATTCGCGGGGGGATAATGAAAAACTGTTTTTT,CASSLYVDSRGDNEKLFF
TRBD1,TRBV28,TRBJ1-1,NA,TGTGCCAGCAGCCAGGACAGGGTCGCTGAAGCTTTCTTT,CASSQDRVAEAFF
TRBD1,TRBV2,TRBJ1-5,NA,TGTGCCAGCAGCAGACGCAGGGACAGGGGGTATAGCAATCAGCCCCAGCATTTT,CASSRRRDRGYSNQPQHF
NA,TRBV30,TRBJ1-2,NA,TGTGCCTGGATTCCGGGAGGGGGTAGATATGGCTACACCTTC,CAWIPGGGRYGYTF
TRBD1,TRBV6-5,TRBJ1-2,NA,TGTGCCAGCACCGAAGAGGGGGCCTGGGGCTACACCTTC,CASTEEGAWGYTF
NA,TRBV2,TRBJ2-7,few,TGTGCCAGCAGTGAAGCCGACTATAGAAACGAGCAGTACTTC,CASSEADYRNEQYF
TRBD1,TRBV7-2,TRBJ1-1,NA,TGTGCCAGCAGCCGGGGACAGGCAGACACTGAAGCTTTCTTT,CASSRGQADTEAFF
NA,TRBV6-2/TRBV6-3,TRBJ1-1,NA,TGTGCCAGCAGCCGAACCAGGGATGTTTTAGCTTTCTTT,CASSRTRDVLAFF
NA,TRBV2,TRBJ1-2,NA,TGTGCCAGCACCCGCGCGGAGGTTGGCTATGGCTACACCTTC,CASTRAEVGYGYTF
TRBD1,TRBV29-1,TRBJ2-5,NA,TGCAGCGTTGAACAGAGACAGGGGGTGCAGACCCAGTACTTC,CSVEQRQGVQTQYF
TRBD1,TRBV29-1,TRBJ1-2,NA,TGCAGCGTAACACAGGGGTTGGGCTATGGCTACACCTTC,CSVTQGLGYGYTF
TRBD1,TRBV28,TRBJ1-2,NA,TGTGCCAGCAGTCCATACTCCAGACAGGGGGCATTTATGGACTATGGCTACACCTTC,CASSPYSRQGAFMDYGYTF
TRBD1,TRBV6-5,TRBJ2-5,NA,TGTGCCAGCAGTATCGGACAGGGGGTCGAAGAGACCCAGTACTTC,CASSIGQGVEETQYF
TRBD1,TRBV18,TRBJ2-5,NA,TGTGCCAGCTCACCCGGGACAGAGGAGACCCAGTACTTC,CASSPGTEETQYF
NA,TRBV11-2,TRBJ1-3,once,TGTGCCAGCACCATGGGAAACACCATATATTTT,CASTMGNTIYF
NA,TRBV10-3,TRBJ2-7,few,TGTGCCATCAGTCTAAGCTCCTACGAGCAGTACTTC,CAISLSSYEQYF
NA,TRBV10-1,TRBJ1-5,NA,TGCGCCAGCAGTTCGTATCAGCCCCAGCATTTT,CASSSYQPQHF
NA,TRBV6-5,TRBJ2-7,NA,TGTGCCAGCAGTTACTACCGCGGGGCCTACGAGCAGTACTTC,CASSYYRGAYEQYF
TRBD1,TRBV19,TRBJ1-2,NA,TGTGCCAGTAGTCCCGAGACAGGGCAGAGTGGCTACACCTTC,CASSPETGQSGYTF
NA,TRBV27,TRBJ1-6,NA,TGTGCCAGCAGTTTAACACCCCCTTCACCCCTCCACTTT,CASSLTPPSPLHF
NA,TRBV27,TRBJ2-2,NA,TGTGCCAGCAGTACTCGCGGGACTGACTACACCGGGGAGCTGTTTTTT,CASSTRGTDYTGELFF
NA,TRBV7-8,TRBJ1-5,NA,TGTGCCAGCAGCTTACTAGACAGTGCTAATCAGCCCCAGCATTTT,CASSLLDSANQPQHF
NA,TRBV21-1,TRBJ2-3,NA,TGTGCCAGCAGCAAAGCGCAACTAGCGGGGGACACAGATACGCAGTATTTT,CASSKAQLAGDTDTQYF
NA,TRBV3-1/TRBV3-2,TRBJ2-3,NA,TGTGCCAGCAGCCAATTCTCTAGCACAGATACGCAGTATTTT,CASSQFSSTDTQYF
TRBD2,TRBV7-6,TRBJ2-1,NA,TGTGCCAGCAGCCCAACGACTAGCGGGAGCCCCTACAATGAGCAGTTCTTC,CASSPTTSGSPYNEQFF
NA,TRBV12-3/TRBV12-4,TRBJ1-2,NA,TGTGCCAGCAGCTCCTTGACATTCTATGGCTACACCTTC,CASSSLTFYGYTF
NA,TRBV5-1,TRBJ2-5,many,TGCGCCAGCAGCTCGGAGGGGGCGAAGACCCAGTACTTC,CASSSEGAKTQYF
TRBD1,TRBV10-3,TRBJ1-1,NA,TGTGCCACTTCACCGGGACAGGGGGAGGGGGACACTGAAGCTTTCTTT,CATSPGQGEGDTEAFF
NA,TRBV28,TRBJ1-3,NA,TGTGCCAGCAGCCCCCCTCGTCGGGCTGGAAACACCATATATTTT,CASSPPRRAGNTIYF
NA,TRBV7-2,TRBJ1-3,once,TGTGCCAGCAGCTTACGCAGGGGATCTTCTGGAAACACCATATATTTT,CASSLRRGSSGNTIYF
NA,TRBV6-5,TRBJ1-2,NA,TGTGCCAGCAGTTACTCGGGCAGGGTTTACGGCTACACCTTC,CASSYSGRVYGYTF
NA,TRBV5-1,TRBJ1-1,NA,TGCGCCAGCAGCTTCCAGGGGTTGAACACTGAAGCTTTCTTT,CASSFQGLNTEAFF
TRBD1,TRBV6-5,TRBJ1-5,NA,TGTGCCAGCAGCCTGGGACAGGCAAGCAATCAGCCCCAGCATTTT,CASSLGQASNQPQHF
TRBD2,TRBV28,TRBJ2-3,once,TGTGCCAGCAGTTCCGAATACCTGACTAGCGGGGGGAGGACAGATACGCAGTATTTT,CASSSEYLTSGGRTDTQYF
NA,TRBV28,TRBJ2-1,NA,TGTGCCAGCAGTTTGCTTTCGGGGGTTTTCTACAATGAGCAGTTCTTC,CASSLLSGVFYNEQFF
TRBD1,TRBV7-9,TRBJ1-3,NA,TGTGCCAGCAGCCCTGCGGGACAGGGGGCTGGAAACACCATATATTTT,CASSPAGQGAGNTIYF
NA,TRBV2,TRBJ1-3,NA,TGTGCCAGCAGAGCGACCCTCTCAGCTGGAAACACCATATATTTT,CASRATLSAGNTIYF
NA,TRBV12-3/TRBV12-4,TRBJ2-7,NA,TGTGCCAGCAGCCTCTCCTTTTCCTACGAGCAGTACTTC,CASSLSFSYEQYF
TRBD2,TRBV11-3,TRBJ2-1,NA,TGTGCCAGCAGCCTTTCTAGCGGGTACAATGAGCAGTTCTTC,CASSLSSGYNEQFF
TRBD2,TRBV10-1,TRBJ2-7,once,TGCGCCAGCAGTGCTGGACTAGCGGGGACCTACGAGCAGTACTTC,CASSAGLAGTYEQYF
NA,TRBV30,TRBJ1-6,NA,TGTGCCTGGAGTGTGGACGTCCGGGAGTCACCCCTCCACTTT,CAWSVDVRESPLHF
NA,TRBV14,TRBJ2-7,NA,TGTGCCAGCAGCCAATTGAGGGAGCCCTACGAGCAGTACTTC,CASSQLREPYEQYF
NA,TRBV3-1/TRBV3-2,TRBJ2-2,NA,TGTGCCAGCAGCCCATCCATTTCAGCGACCACCGGGGAGCTGTTTTTT,CASSPSISATTGELFF
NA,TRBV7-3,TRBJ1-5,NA,TGTGCCAGCAGCTTATTTCGACCTCAGGTTGGCAATCAGCCCCAGCATTTT,CASSLFRPQVGNQPQHF
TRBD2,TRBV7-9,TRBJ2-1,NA,TGTGCCAGCAGCCCCGGGGTAGCGGGGTACAATGAGCAGTTCTTC,CASSPGVAGYNEQFF
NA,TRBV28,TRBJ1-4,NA,TGTGCCAGCAGTTCGCCGGGGGCAACTAATGAAAAACTGTTTTTT,CASSSPGATNEKLFF
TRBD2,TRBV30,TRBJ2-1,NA,TGTGCCTGGAGGGCCCCCCCCACGGGGGGAAATGAGCAGTTCTTC,CAWRAPPTGGNEQFF
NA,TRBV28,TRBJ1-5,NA,TGTGCCAGCACCTGGGGGGGTCGGCCCCAGCATTTT,CASTWGGRPQHF